The entry below gives a single T cell receptor (beta chain) sequence along with its context. Reverse transcription of about 0.5 to 1 ug RNA was performed with random hexamers. TCRdb ran MiXCR on the immunoSEQ multiplex PCR reads and lists one entry per CDR3 protein. The repertoire holds approximately 100,000 distinct CDR3 sequences, with about 93% as singletons. The data belong to a study of CD8 T cells in Susac syndrome. In germline, CDR1 is SGHTA, CDR2 FQGNSA. This CDR3 has 19 amino acids. V shed 3 bases, J shed 0 bases, and the junction held 14 bases outside the gene matches. Sequencing was performed on CD4+ T cells from PBMCs. V gene TRBV7-2 combines with J gene TRBJ1-1, with TRBD1 identical over 9 bases. The origin of this receptor is a human donor in good health. The CDR3 DNA follows: TGTGCCAGCAGCTTTCTGTCTGGGACAGGGACCTACTTGAACACTGAAGCTTTCTTT. This gives the protein CASSFLSGTGTYLNTEAFF. The variable domain in full, completed from reference TRBV7-2 and TRBJ1-1, reads GAGVSQSPSNKVTEKGKDVELRCDPISGHTALYWYRQSLGQGLEFLIYFQGNSAPDKSGLPSDRFSAERTGGSVSTLTIQRTQQEDSAVYLCASSFLSGTGTYLNTEAFFGQGTRLTVV.